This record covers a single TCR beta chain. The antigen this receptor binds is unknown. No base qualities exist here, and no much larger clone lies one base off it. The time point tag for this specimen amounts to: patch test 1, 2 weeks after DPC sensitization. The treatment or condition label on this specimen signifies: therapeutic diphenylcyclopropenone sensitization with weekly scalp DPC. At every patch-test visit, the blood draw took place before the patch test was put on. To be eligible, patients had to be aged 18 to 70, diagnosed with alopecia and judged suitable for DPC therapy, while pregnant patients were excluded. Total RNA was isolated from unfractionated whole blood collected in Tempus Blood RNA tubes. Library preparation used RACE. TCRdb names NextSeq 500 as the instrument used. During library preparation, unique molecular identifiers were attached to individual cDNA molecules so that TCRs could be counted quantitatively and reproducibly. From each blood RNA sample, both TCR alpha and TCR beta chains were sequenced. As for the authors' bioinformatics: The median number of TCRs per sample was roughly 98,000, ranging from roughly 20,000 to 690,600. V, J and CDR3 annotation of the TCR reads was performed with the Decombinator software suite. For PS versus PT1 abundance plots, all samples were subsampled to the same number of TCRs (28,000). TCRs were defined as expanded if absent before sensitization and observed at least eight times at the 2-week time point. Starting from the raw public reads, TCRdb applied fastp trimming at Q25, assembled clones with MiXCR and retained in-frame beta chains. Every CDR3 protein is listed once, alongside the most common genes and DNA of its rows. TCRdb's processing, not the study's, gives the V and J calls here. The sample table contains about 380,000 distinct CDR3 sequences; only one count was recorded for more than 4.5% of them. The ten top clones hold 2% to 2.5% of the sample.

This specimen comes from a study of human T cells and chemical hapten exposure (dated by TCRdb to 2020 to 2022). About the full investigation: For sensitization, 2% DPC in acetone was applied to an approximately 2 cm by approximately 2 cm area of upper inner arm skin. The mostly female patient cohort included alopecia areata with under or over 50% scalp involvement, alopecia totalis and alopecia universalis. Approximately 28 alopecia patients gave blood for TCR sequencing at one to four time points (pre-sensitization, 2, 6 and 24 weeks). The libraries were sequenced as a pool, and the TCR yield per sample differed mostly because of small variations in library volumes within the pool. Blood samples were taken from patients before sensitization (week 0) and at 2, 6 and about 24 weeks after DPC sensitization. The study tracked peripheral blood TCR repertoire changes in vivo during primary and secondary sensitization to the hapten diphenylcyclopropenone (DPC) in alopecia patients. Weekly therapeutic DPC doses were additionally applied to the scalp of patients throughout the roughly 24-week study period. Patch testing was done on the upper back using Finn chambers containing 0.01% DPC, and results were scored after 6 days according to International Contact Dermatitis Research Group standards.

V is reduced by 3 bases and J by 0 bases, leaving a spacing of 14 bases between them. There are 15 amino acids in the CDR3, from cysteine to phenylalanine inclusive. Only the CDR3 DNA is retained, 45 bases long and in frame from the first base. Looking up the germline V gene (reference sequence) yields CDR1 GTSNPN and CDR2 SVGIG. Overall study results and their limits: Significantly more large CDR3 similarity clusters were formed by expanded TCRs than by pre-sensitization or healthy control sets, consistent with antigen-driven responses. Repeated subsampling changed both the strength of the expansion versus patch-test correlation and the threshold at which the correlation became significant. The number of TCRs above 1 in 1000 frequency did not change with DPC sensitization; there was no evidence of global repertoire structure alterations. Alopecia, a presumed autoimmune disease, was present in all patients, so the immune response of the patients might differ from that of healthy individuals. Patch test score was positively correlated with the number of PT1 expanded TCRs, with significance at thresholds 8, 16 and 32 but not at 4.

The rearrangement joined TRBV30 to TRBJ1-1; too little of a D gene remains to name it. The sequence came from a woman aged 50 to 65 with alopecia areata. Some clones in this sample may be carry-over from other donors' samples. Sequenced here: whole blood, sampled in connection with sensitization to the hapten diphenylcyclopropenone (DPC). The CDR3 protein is CAWSRGPAMNTEAFF. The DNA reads TGTGCCTGGAGCCGAGGGCCGGCTATGAACACTGAAGCTTTCTTT.